What follows are 23 T cell receptor beta chains derived from one specimen sequenced in a study of a mutant IDH1 vaccine in newly diagnosed glioma. The antigens these receptors bind are not known. Data came from immunoSEQ multiplex PCR; TCRdb stores just in-frame clones and leaves some out. The table has tens of thousands of clones, more than 80% seen once; the top ten hold 3% to 4%. Time point: week 11, during vaccination. All doses held 300 ug of mutant IDH1 20-mer peptide, with topical imiquimod. The sequencing here drew on PBMCs, taken from a glioma patient whose treatment included an IDH1 peptide vaccine. The source of these receptors is a man aged 30 to 45 with glioma.

The V and J genes are TRBV25-1 and TRBJ1-6; possible D gene TRBD1, 6 bases. Germline CDR1 MGHDK, CDR2 SYGVNS. CDR3 length: 13 residues. V lost 5 bases to trimming and J lost 6 bases, with 8 bases between them. The chain's CDR3 is CASSTQGNSPLHF. The DNA of the CDR3 is TGTGCCAGCAGTACACAGGGTAATTCACCCCTCCACTTT. The full variable domain, with the rest looked up from reference TRBV25-1 and TRBJ1-6, is EADIYQTPRYLVIGTGKKITLECSQTMGHDKMYWYQQDPGMELHLIHYSYGVNSTEKGDLSSESTVSRIRTEHFPLTLESARPSHTSQYLCASSTQGNSPLHFGNGTRLTVT.

This chain uses TRBV19 with TRBJ2-4; D unresolved. Germline CDR1 reads LNHDA; CDR2 reads SQIVND (reference sequence). The CDR3 runs to 12 residues. Trimming took 6 bases from V and 8 from J, leaving 11 bases between them. The CDR3 DNA reads as TGTGCCAGTAGGCCGTCGGCAGACATTCAGTACTTC. Translation: CASRPSADIQYF.

About this clone: The germline gene is not matched at one end of the junction; a read error may be the cause. V is TRBV7-2 and J is TRBJ1-5, with TRBD1 matching over 7 bases. The germline CDR1 and CDR2 sequences are SGHTA and FQGNSA. The length of the CDR3 is 16 residues. The CDR3: CASSPRVGGGKQPQHF. The DNA of the CDR3 is TGTGCCAGCAGCCCCCGGGTGGGAGGGGGCAAACAGCCCCAGCATTTT.

The J gene is TRBJ2-5, the V gene TRBV5-4; 7 positions agree with TRBD1. CDR1 is SGHNT, CDR2 YYREEE, per germline (reference sequence). J gave up 3 bases and V 4 bases, and 9 bases lay outside the gene matches. CDR3 length: 15 amino acids. This CDR3 reads CASSRKSGTEETQYF. The CDR3 nucleotides read TGTGCCAGCAGCCGTAAATCCGGGACAGAAGAGACCCAGTACTTC. The complete variable domain, with remaining parts taken from reference TRBV5-4 and TRBJ2-5, reads ETGVTQSPTHLIKTRGQQVTLRCSSQSGHNTVSWYQQALGQGPQFIFQYYREEENGRGNFPPRFSGLQFPNYSSELNVNALELDDSALYLCASSRKSGTEETQYFGPGTRLLVL.

CDR3 bases: TGTGCCAGCAGCTCCGAATGGGAACGCCAAGAGACCCAGTACTTC. This sequence encodes CASSSEWERQETQYF. The chain employs TRBV9 and TRBJ2-5; D uncertain. The V gene lost 4 bases and the J gene lost 1 base, with 14 bases spanning the gap. This CDR3 has 15 amino acids. Germline V CDR1 and CDR2: SGDLS, YYNGEE. Together with reference TRBV9 and TRBJ2-5, the CDR3 gives the full variable domain: DSGVTQTPKHLITATGQRVTLRCSPRSGDLSVYWYQQSLDQGLQFLIQYYNGEERAKGNILERFSAQQFPDLHSELNLSSLELGDSALYFCASSSEWERQETQYFGPGTRLLVL.

The gene calls are TRBV4-1 and TRBJ2-2; a possible D gene is TRBD2 (6 bases). In germline, CDR1 is MGHRA, CDR2 YSYEKL. V shed 4 bases and J shed 0 bases, with 9 bases lying between them. The CDR3 length is 15 residues. The CDR3 sequence: CASSPGLANTGELFF. The CDR3 DNA reads TGCGCCAGCAGCCCGGGACTTGCGAACACCGGGGAGCTGTTTTTT.

V usage is TRBV4-2 and J usage is TRBJ2-1; TRBD2 aligns across 13 bases. Germline lookup yields CDR1 LGHNA and CDR2 YNFKEQ. This CDR3 has 18 residues. Trimming cost V 1 base and J 10 bases; bases outside gene matches: 13. The CDR3 DNA sequence: TGTGCCAGCAGCCAAGGTCTTTCACTAGCGGGGGGGTTAGGGGAGCAGTTCTTC. This sequence encodes CASSQGLSLAGGLGEQFF.

The chain has TRBV27 and TRBJ2-2; the D gene could be TRBD1 or TRBD2 (5 bases each). This CDR3 region has 16 residues. Germline V gives CDR1 MNHEY, CDR2 SMNVEV (reference sequence). The ends were cut back, 3 bases at V and 1 base at J, with 12 bases in the middle. The CDR3 DNA reads as TGTGCCAGCAGTTTGAATGGGGGACGGAACACCGGGGAGCTGTTTTTT. Encoded protein: CASSLNGGRNTGELFF.

This clone was seen only a few times. The gene calls are TRBV5-1 and TRBJ2-7; D may be TRBD1 or TRBD2 (5 bases each). Germline values: CDR1 SGHRS, CDR2 YFSETQ. The V end lost 5 bases, the J end lost 3 bases, and 12 bases lay between the germline ends. CDR3 length: 13 amino acids. CDR3 loop: CASRGTDSYEQYF. CDR3 coding DNA: TGCGCCAGCAGAGGGACGGATAGCTACGAGCAGTACTTC.

The chain recombines TRBV4-2 with TRBJ2-3, with 7 nucleotides matching TRBD2. Germline V lookup: CDR1 LGHNA, CDR2 YNFKEQ. The CDR3 covers 19 residues. The J segment lost 3 bases and the V segment lost 0 bases, leaving 15 bases of the junction unmatched. In DNA form, the CDR3 reads TGTGCCAGCAGCCAAGATCCTCAGACCACTAGCGTGTGGACAGATACGCAGTATTTT. Encoded protein: CASSQDPQTTSVWTDTQYF.

This rearrangement joins TRBV6-6 to TRBJ2-1, with 13 bases identical to TRBD2. Trimming removed 2 bases from V and 7 bases from J; junction bases left unmatched: 2. The germline V gene encodes CDR1 MNHNY and CDR2 SVGAGI (reference sequence). The CDR3 has 15 amino acids. The CDR3 coding sequence is TGTGCCAGCAGTTACGGACTAGCGGGAGTTAATGAGCAGTTCTTC. This encodes CASSYGLAGVNEQFF.

The V call is TRBV6-1, the J call TRBJ2-2, with D tentatively TRBD1 (6 bases). The CDR3 sequence is 14 residues long. CDR1 MNHNS and CDR2 SASEGT come from the germline V gene. V gave up 10 bases and J gave up 2 bases, with 14 bases separating them. This CDR3 is CATLQGPNTGELFF. Written as DNA, the CDR3 is TGTGCCACGCTACAGGGACCTAACACCGGGGAGCTGTTTTTT.

In this sample, this clone turned up a few times. J is TRBJ2-7 and V is TRBV10-2; TRBD2 might be the D (5 bases). Per the germline V gene, CDR1 is WSHSY and CDR2 is SAAADI. The CDR3 loop spans 13 amino acids. V gave up 8 bases and J gave up 0 bases, with 11 bases separating them. The DNA of the CDR3 is TGCGCCAGCCTGGGTACTAGCTCCTACGAGCAGTACTTC. This encodes CASLGTSSYEQYF.

The chain recombines TRBV7-2 with TRBJ2-5, with 10 bases aligning to TRBD2. The CDR3 covers 15 residues. V lost 2 bases and J lost 2; bases outside the gene matches: 2. Germline CDR1 is SGHTA and CDR2 is FQGNSA. This CDR3 reads CASSLLAGEQETQYF. The CDR3, as DNA: TGTGCCAGCAGCTTACTAGCGGGGGAACAAGAGACCCAGTACTTC.

V and J are TRBV7-8 and TRBJ1-4; the D gene is possibly TRBD1 (5 bases). The length of the CDR3 is 17 residues. Trimming removed 1 base at V and 0 bases at J, with 12 bases between. In germline, CDR1 is SGHVS, CDR2 FQNEAQ. CDR3 nucleotide sequence: TGTGCCAGCAGCTTAGTAAGGGGTGGGTCAACTAATGAAAAACTGTTTTTT. It translates to CASSLVRGGSTNEKLFF.

The rearrangement uses TRBV2 and TRBJ2-1, with D hard to call. V shed 6 bases and J shed 8 bases, with 8 bases lying between them. Germline V gene data show CDR1 as SNHLY and CDR2 as FYNNEI. The CDR3 is made up of 11 amino acids. The CDR3 nucleotides read TGTGCCAGCAGCCAGTATGATGAGCAGTTCTTC. It codes for CASSQYDEQFF.

The chain recombines TRBV6-5 with TRBJ2-5; D is unresolved. Trimming took off 4 bases at V and 5 bases at J, with 5 bases between the two ends. The CDR3 runs to 11 residues. Germline loops: CDR1 MNHEY, CDR2 SVGAGI. For the CDR3, the DNA is TGTGCCAGCAGTTCTCGGGAGACCCAGTACTTC. It specifies CASSSRETQYF.

The chain combines TRBV13 with TRBJ2-7; D uncertain. CDR1 and CDR2 from the germline V gene are PRHDT and FYEKMQ (reference sequence). The CDR3 totals 12 residues. The germline V and J ends were trimmed by 3 bases and 4 bases, with 7 bases remaining between them. The CDR3 DNA sequence: TGTGCCAGCAGCTTTTTAAGGTACGAGCAGTACTTC. This sequence encodes CASSFLRYEQYF.

The chain carries TRBV25-1 and TRBJ2-5, with D possibly TRBD1 on 5 matching bases. V dropped 2 bases and J dropped 1 base, with 8 bases sitting between them. The CDR3 length is 14 residues. Germline-derived CDR1 and CDR2 are MGHDK and SYGVNS. In DNA, the CDR3 is TGTGCCAGCAGTGAACGGACATCCCAAGAGACCCAGTACTTC. Protein sequence: CASSERTSQETQYF.

The CDR3 coding sequence is TGTGCCAGCAGTCCGGGACCAACCTCCTACGAGCAGTACTTC. Its protein is CASSPGPTSYEQYF. The J gene is TRBJ2-7, the V gene TRBV9; D possibly matches TRBD1 or TRBD2 (5 bases each). CDR3 length: 14 amino acids. V was cut by 5 bases and J by 0 bases, with 12 bases left in between. Germline values: CDR1 SGDLS, CDR2 YYNGEE.

The chain employs TRBV2 and TRBJ1-1; D remains ambiguous. V lost 6 bases and J 0 bases, leaving 8 bases between the germline ends. The CDR3 runs to 13 residues. Germline values: CDR1 SNHLY, CDR2 FYNNEI. CDR3 residues: CASRTEMNTEAFF. CDR3 coding DNA: TGTGCCAGCAGAACGGAGATGAACACTGAAGCTTTCTTT.

This clone showed up just a few times. The chain is built from TRBV5-4 and TRBJ1-2; 11 bases are a match to TRBD1. Germline-derived CDR1 and CDR2 are SGHNT and YYREEE (reference sequence). This CDR3 is 14 amino acids long. Trimming removed 5 bases from V and 6 bases from J; junction bases left unmatched: 6. CDR3 nucleotide sequence: TGTGCCAGCAGTCGGGACAGGGGGGTGAATGGCTACACCTTC. This translates into CASSRDRGVNGYTF. The full variable domain, rest sourced from reference TRBV5-4 and TRBJ1-2, is ETGVTQSPTHLIKTRGQQVTLRCSSQSGHNTVSWYQQALGQGPQFIFQYYREEENGRGNFPPRFSGLQFPNYSSELNVNALELDDSALYLCASSRDRGVNGYTFGSGTRLTVV.

CDR3 DNA sequence: TGTGCCAGCAGTTACGCACAGGCTGGTTTAGGTGGCTACACCTTC. Protein product: CASSYAQAGLGGYTF. This chain joins TRBV6-5 and TRBJ1-2, with D perhaps matching TRBD1 (5 bases). Germline V gene sequence: CDR1 MNHEY, CDR2 SVGAGI. The CDR3 totals 15 residues. V lost 2 bases, J lost 7 bases, and 17 bases lay in between.